The rows below give T cell receptor beta chains drawn from one sample of a study of CD8 T cells in Susac syndrome. MiXCR, run by TCRdb on the immunoSEQ multiplex PCR reads, gives a single entry per CDR3 protein. The profile shows around 170,000 distinct CDR3 sequences, over 90% of them singletons. Input material: CD8+ T cells from PBMCs. The origin of the receptors is a human donor with Susac syndrome. Each CDR3 is given with its conserved first and last residue. Each record gives: CDR3 protein, CDR3 DNA, J gene, D gene, CDR3 length, V gene, clone size. D genes are given only for firm matches. Part of the rows lack a size; the others show once, few, many or a class for expanded clones.

CAWSTLGWYEQYF,TGTGCCTGGAGTACCCTCGGGTGGTACGAGCAGTACTTC,TRBJ2-7,.,13,TRBV30,.
CSAGSPDSQETQYF,TGCAGTGCTGGGAGCCCGGACAGCCAAGAGACCCAGTACTTC,TRBJ2-5,.,14,TRBV20-1,.
CASSHGTSGDYNEQFF,TGTGCCAGCAGCCACGGGACTAGCGGGGACTACAATGAGCAGTTCTTC,TRBJ2-1,TRBD2,16,TRBV7-9,.
CSARRLEAYEQYF,TGCAGTGCTAGACGACTAGAGGCCTACGAGCAGTACTTC,TRBJ2-7,.,13,TRBV20-1,.
CASSPWTASQETQYF,TGTGCCAGCAGTCCTTGGACAGCCTCTCAAGAGACCCAGTACTTC,TRBJ2-5,.,15,TRBV6-5,.
CSVRIGLGYGYTF,TGCAGCGTTCGAATAGGTCTTGGCTATGGCTACACCTTC,TRBJ1-2,.,13,TRBV29-1,.
CASSLGTGSTDTQYF,TGTGCCAGCAGCTTGGGGACAGGGTCGACAGATACGCAGTATTTT,TRBJ2-3,TRBD1,15,TRBV7-9,.
CASTTGTGELFF,TGTGCCAGCACGACAGGGACCGGGGAGCTGTTTTTT,TRBJ2-2,TRBD1,12,TRBV12-3/TRBV12-4,.
CASSGDPRTGKAFF,TGTGCCAGCAGCGGGGACCCCCGGACAGGGAAGGCTTTCTTT,TRBJ1-1,TRBD1,14,TRBV9,.
CASSLVPVSSETQYF,TGTGCCAGCAGCTTGGTTCCGGTCAGCTCGGAGACCCAGTACTTC,TRBJ2-5,.,15,TRBV5-8,.
CASSPTVAGEKQFF,TGTGCTAGTTCCCCGACTGTTGCTGGCGAAAAGCAGTTCTTC,TRBJ2-1,.,14,TRBV12-5,once
CASSEGLYLSSYNSPLHF,TGTGCCAGCAGTGAAGGCCTCTACCTCAGCTCCTATAATTCACCCCTCCACTTT,TRBJ1-6,.,18,TRBV6-1,.
CASSLSGTNQPQHF,TGTGCCAGCAGCCTTTCCGGGACAAATCAGCCCCAGCATTTT,TRBJ1-5,.,14,TRBV6-1,.
CASSDDLGDFGPSTDTQYF,TGTGCCAGCAGTGATGATTTGGGGGACTTCGGACCTAGCACAGATACGCAGTATTTT,TRBJ2-3,.,19,TRBV2,.
CASSAGFGGLADNEQFF,TGTGCCAGCAGCGCCGGGTTCGGGGGACTAGCGGACAATGAGCAGTTCTTC,TRBJ2-1,TRBD2,17,TRBV9,.
CASSLAGTGPGYTF,TGCGCCAGCAGCTTGGCCGGGACAGGGCCTGGCTACACCTTC,TRBJ1-2,TRBD1,14,TRBV5-1,.
CASSPYRGGLAGDEDTQYF,TGTGCCAGCAGTCCCTACAGGGGGGGACTAGCGGGGGATGAAGATACGCAGTATTTT,TRBJ2-3,TRBD2,19,TRBV12-3/TRBV12-4,.
CASSKKGTQGMEEKLFF,TGTGCCAGCAGCAAAAAGGGGACCCAGGGGATGGAGGAAAAACTGTTTTTT,TRBJ1-4,.,17,TRBV21-1,.
CASSPNEADYNEQFF,TGTGCCAGCAGCCCTAACGAAGCGGACTACAATGAGCAGTTCTTC,TRBJ2-1,.,15,TRBV4-2,.
CASSLALAGSTDTQYF,TGTGCCAGCAGCTTGGCTCTAGCGGGGAGCACAGATACGCAGTATTTT,TRBJ2-3,TRBD2,16,TRBV5-6,.
CASSQGVEQYF,TGTGCCAGCAGCCAAGGGGTCGAGCAGTACTTC,TRBJ2-7,.,11,TRBV3-1,.
CASSVSMAGAGGYTF,TGTGCCAGCAGCGTATCCATGGCGGGGGCAGGGGGCTACACCTTC,TRBJ1-2,.,15,TRBV9,.
CSVERAAGYEQYF,TGCAGCGTTGAACGGGCAGCCGGGTACGAGCAGTACTTC,TRBJ2-7,.,13,TRBV29-1,.
CATSDPITGDSTDTQYF,TGTGCCACCAGTGATCCCATCACAGGGGATAGCACAGATACGCAGTATTTT,TRBJ2-3,TRBD1,17,TRBV24-1,.
CASSRTSWEPQYF,TGTGCCAGCAGCCGGACTTCCTGGGAGCCCCAGTACTTC,TRBJ2-5,.,13,TRBV28,.
CASSYSEEDTEAFF,TGTGCCAGCAGTTACTCGGAGGAGGATACTGAAGCTTTCTTT,TRBJ1-1,.,14,TRBV6-5,.
CASSLGGAGHNEQFF,TGTGCCAGCAGTTTAGGCGGTGCGGGTCACAATGAGCAGTTCTTC,TRBJ2-1,.,15,TRBV12-3/TRBV12-4,.
CASSVESAPGEKLFF,TGTGCCAGCAGCGTAGAGTCAGCCCCGGGGGAAAAACTGTTTTTT,TRBJ1-4,.,15,TRBV9,.
CASSPTSGGAYEQYF,TGTGCCAGCTCCCCTACTAGCGGGGGGGCTTACGAGCAGTACTTC,TRBJ2-7,TRBD2,15,TRBV18,few
CASSLWGNTIYF,TGTGCCAGCAGCTTATGGGGAAACACCATATATTTT,TRBJ1-3,.,12,TRBV7-9,.
CASSLDELNDFYEQYF,TGTGCCAGCAGCTTAGATGAGCTTAACGATTTCTACGAGCAGTACTTC,TRBJ2-7,.,16,TRBV7-2,.
CSVYRQGVGTEAFF,TGCAGCGTTTATCGACAGGGGGTTGGCACTGAAGCTTTCTTT,TRBJ1-1,TRBD1,14,TRBV29-1,.
CSASYPGQGEGGYTF,TGCAGTGCATCATATCCGGGACAGGGAGAAGGTGGCTACACCTTC,TRBJ1-2,TRBD1,15,TRBV20-1,.
CASSLTSGLYEQYF,TGTGCCAGCAGTTTAACCTCAGGACTCTACGAGCAGTACTTC,TRBJ2-7,.,14,TRBV28,once
CASSAAATGGEGRATQYF,TGTGCCAGCAGCGCCGCGGCTACAGGGGGCGAAGGTCGTGCTACGCAGTATTTT,TRBJ2-3,TRBD1,18,TRBV9,.
CASSGTPRGPTDTQYF,TGTGCCAGCAGCGGTACCCCCAGAGGCCCCACAGATACGCAGTATTTT,TRBJ2-3,.,16,TRBV7-6,.
CAWSPLVGVEQYF,TGTGCCTGGAGCCCCCTTGTTGGGGTCGAGCAGTACTTC,TRBJ2-7,.,13,TRBV30,few